This T cell receptor beta chain was profiled in a study of T cell changes during pregnancy in multiple sclerosis. Generated by immunoSEQ multiplex PCR, the TCRdb table keeps only in-frame clones and is missing some. In the table there are under 35,000 clones, around 90% of which are singletons. The V and J ends lost 4 bases and 2 bases respectively, with 15 bases between them. The length of the CDR3 is 15 residues. The germline CDR1 and CDR2 sequences are LGHNA and YSLEER. The input for sequencing was CD8+ T cells from peripheral blood mononuclear cells, taken before pregnancy. The TCR comes from a female donor with multiple sclerosis, enrolled in a pregnancy study. V gene TRBV4-3 combines with J gene TRBJ2-7; D is unresolved. The CDR3: CASSPSRLGTYEQYF. CDR3 coding DNA: TGCGCCAGCAGCCCCTCCAGGCTGGGCACCTACGAGCAGTACTTC.